This T cell receptor beta chain is drawn from a study of T cell changes during pregnancy in multiple sclerosis. V lost 0 bases and J 4 bases, leaving 9 bases between the germline ends. The CDR3 spans 15 residues. Germline lookup yields CDR1 MNHEY and CDR2 SVGAGI. Data came from immunoSEQ multiplex PCR; TCRdb stores just in-frame clones and leaves some out. The sample contains 40,000 or so clones, about 92% of which appear only once. This clone was observed once. V gene TRBV6-5 combines with J gene TRBJ2-2; D is perhaps TRBD2 (6 bases). The sample in question was CD8+ T cells from peripheral blood mononuclear cells, obtained in the third trimester of pregnancy. The receptor was derived from a female donor with multiple sclerosis, enrolled in a pregnancy study. The CDR3 region has the DNA TGTGCCAGCAGTTACTCGCGGGGTGCCACCGGGGAGCTGTTTTTT. Amino acids: CASSYSRGATGELFF.